This TCR beta chain was identified during a study of T cell changes during pregnancy in multiple sclerosis. The CDR3 contains 12 residues. CDR1 GTSNPN and CDR2 SVGIG come from the germline V gene (reference sequence). The V end was cut by 0 bases, the J end by 6 bases, with 9 bases between. Libraries were prepared by immunoSEQ multiplex PCR; TCRdb keeps only in-frame clonotypes and omits some of them. This sample has some 94,000 clones, with 92% found just once. V and J are TRBV30 and TRBJ2-7; possible D gene TRBD1, 6 bases. Sequenced here: peripheral blood, sampled in the first trimester of pregnancy. The clonotype comes from a female donor with multiple sclerosis, enrolled in a pregnancy study. The CDR3 loop reads CAWSVGGSEQYF. The CDR3 region has the DNA TGTGCCTGGAGTGTAGGGGGTAGCGAGCAGTACTTC. The variable domain in full, with the rest retrieved from reference TRBV30 and TRBJ2-7, is SQTIHQWPATLVQPVGSPLSLECTVEGTSNPNLYWYRQAAGRGLQLLFYSVGIGQISSEVPQNLSASRPQDRQFILSSKKLLLSDSGFYLCAWSVGGSEQYFGPGTRLTVT.